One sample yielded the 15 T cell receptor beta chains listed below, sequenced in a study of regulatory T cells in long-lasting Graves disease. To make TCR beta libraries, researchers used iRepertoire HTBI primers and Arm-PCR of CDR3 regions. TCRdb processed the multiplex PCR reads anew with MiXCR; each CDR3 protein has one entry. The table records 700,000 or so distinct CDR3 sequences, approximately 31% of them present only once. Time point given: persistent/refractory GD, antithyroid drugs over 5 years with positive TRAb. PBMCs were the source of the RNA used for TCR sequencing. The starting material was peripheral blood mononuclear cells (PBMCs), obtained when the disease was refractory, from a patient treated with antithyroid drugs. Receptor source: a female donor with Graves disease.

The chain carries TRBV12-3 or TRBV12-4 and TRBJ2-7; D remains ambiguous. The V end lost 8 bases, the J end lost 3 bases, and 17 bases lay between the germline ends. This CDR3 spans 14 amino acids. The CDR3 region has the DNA TGTGCCAGCTCACCAGTACCAAAATACTACGAGCAGTACTTC. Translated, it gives CASSPVPKYYEQYF.

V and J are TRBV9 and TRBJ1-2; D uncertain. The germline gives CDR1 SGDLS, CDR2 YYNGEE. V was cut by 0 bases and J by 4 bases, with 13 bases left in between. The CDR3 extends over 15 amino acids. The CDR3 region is CASSVEPHEGYGYTF. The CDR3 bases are TGTGCCAGCAGCGTAGAGCCCCACGAGGGCTATGGCTACACCTTC.

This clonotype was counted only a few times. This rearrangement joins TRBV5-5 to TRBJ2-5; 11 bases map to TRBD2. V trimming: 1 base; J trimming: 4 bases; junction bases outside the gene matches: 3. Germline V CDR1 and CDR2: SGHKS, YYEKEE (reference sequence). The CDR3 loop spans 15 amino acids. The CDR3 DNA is TGTGCCAGCAGCTTGCCTAGCGGGAGGAGAGAGACCCAGTACTTC. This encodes CASSLPSGRRETQYF.

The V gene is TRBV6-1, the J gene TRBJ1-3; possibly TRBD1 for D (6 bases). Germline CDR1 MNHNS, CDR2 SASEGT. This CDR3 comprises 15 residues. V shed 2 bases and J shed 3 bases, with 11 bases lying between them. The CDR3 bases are TGTGCCAGCAGTGAATCCACAGGGATTGGAAACACCATATATTTT. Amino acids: CASSESTGIGNTIYF.

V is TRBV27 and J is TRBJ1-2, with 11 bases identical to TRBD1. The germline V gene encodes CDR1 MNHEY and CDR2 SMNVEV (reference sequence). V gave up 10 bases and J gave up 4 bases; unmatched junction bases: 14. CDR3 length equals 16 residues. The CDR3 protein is CATRPPGTGGFYGYTF. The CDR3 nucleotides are TGTGCCACCCGGCCTCCCGGGACAGGGGGATTCTATGGCTACACCTTC.

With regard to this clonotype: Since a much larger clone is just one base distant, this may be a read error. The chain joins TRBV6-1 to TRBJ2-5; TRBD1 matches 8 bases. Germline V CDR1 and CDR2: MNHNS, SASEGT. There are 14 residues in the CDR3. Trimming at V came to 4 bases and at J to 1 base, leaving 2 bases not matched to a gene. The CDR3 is CASSATGGQETQYF. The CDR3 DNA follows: TGTGCCAGCAGTGCCACAGGGGGCCAAGAGACCCAGTACTTC.

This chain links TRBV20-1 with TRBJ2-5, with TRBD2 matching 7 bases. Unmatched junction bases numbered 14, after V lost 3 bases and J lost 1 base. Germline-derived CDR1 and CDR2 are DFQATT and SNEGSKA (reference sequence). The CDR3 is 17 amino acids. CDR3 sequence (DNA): TGCAGTGCTAGCCCCCTCCCTGAGACTAGCAGCCAAGAGACCCAGTACTTC. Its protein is CSASPLPETSSQETQYF.

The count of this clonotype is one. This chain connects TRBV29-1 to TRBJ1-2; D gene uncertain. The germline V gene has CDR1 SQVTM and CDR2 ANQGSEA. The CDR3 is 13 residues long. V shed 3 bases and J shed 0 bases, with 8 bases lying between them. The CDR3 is CSVEPETNYGYTF. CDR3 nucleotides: TGCAGCGTTGAGCCAGAAACTAACTATGGCTACACCTTC.

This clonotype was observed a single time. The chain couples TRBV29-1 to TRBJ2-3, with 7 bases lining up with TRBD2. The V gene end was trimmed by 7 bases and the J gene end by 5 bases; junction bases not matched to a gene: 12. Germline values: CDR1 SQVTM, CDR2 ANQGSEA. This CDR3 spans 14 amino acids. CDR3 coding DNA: TGCAGCGCCGGGGGGTGGAACTCCGGAGATACGCAGTATTTT. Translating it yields CSAGGWNSGDTQYF.

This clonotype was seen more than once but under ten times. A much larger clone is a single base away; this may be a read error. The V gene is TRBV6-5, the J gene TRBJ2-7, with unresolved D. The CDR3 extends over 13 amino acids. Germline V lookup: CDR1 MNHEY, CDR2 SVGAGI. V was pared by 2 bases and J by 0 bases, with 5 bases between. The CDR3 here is CASSYPSSYEQYF. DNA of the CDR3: TGTGCCAGCAGTTACCCTAGCTCCTACGAGCAGTACTTC.

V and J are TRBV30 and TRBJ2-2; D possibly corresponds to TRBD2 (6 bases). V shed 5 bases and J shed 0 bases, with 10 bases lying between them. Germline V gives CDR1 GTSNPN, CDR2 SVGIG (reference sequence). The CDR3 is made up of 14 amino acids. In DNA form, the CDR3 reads TGTGCCTGGCGGGAGACTGCGAACACCGGGGAGCTGTTTTTT. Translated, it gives CAWRETANTGELFF.

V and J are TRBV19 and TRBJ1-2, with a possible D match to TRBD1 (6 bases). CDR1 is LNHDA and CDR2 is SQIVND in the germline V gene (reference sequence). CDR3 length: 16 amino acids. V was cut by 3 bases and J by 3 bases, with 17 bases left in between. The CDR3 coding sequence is TGTGCCAGTAGTATTGGGGGCAGAGCTGCTGACTATGGCTACACCTTC. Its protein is CASSIGGRAADYGYTF.

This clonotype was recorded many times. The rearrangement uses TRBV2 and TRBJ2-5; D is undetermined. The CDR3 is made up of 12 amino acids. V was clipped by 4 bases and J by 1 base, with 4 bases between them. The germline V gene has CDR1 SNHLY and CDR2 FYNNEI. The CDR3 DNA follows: TGTGCCAGCAGTGGGTCCCAAGAGACCCAGTACTTC. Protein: CASSGSQETQYF.

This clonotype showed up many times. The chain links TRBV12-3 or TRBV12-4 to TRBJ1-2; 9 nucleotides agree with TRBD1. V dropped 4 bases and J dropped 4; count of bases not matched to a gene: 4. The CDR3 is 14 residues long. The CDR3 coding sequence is TGTGCCAGCAGTTCTCACAGGGGGCTCTATGGCTACACCTTC. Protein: CASSSHRGLYGYTF.

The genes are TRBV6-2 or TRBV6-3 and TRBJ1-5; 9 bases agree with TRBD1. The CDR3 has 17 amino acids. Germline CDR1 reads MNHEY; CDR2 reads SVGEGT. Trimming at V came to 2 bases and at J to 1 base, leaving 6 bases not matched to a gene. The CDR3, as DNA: TGTGCCAGCAGTTACCGTCCGGGACAGGGAAGCAATCAGCCCCAGCATTTT. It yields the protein CASSYRPGQGSNQPQHF.